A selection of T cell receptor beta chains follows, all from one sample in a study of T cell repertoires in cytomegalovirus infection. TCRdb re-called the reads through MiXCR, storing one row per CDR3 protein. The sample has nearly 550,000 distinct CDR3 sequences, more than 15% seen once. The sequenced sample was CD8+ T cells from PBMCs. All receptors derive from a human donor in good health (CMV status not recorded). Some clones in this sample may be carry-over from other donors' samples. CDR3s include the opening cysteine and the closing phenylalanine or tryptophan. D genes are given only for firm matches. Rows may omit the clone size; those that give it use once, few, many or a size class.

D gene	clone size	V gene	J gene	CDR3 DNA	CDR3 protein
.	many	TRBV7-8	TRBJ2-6	TGTGCCTCCCGGGATGGGGCCAACGTCCTGACTTTC	CASRDGANVLTF
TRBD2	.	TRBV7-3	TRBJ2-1	TGTGCCAGCAGCCTAAACCCCGTACTAGCGAGAGGTGGTGAGCAGTGCTTC	CASSLNPVLARGGEQCF
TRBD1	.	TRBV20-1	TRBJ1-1	TGCAGTGCCGTTGACAGGGCGAACACTGAAGCTTTCTTT	CSAVDRANTEAFF
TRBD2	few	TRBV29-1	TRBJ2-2	TGCAGCGTTGGGACTAGCGGGAGAGCGAACACCGGGGAGCTGTTTTTT	CSVGTSGRANTGELFF
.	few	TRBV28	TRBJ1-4	TGTGCCAGCAGGACCCCCGGGGGTCCTAATGAAAAACTGTTTTTT	CASRTPGGPNEKLFF
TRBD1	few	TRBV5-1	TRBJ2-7	TGCGCCAGCAGCTTGGAGGCGGACAGGTCCTACGAGCAGTACTTC	CASSLEADRSYEQYF
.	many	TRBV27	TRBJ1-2	TGTGCCAGCAGTTTCCGAGGGTTTAACTATGGCTACACCTTC	CASSFRGFNYGYTF
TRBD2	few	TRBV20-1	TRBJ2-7	TGCAGTGCGGAGGGACTAGCGGTCCACGAGCAGTACTTC	CSAEGLAVHEQYF
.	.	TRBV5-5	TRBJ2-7	TGTGCCAGCAGCCCATGGCTGGTCAGGGGTTATAACGAGCAGTACTTC	CASSPWLVRGYNEQYF
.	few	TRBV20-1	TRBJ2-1	TGCAGTGCTAGGAGTAGGGGAGCGGACAATGAGCAGTTCTTC	CSARSRGADNEQFF
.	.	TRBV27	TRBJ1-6	TGTGCCAGCAGTTTATCGAGAGGGGAGGGCAATTCACCCCTCCAATTT	CASSLSRGEGNSPLQF
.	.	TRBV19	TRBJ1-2	TGTGCCAGTATCAAACGGGGGCATGGCTACACCTTC	CASIKRGHGYTF
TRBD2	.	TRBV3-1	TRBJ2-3	TGTGCCAGCAGCGATAGCGGGGGGGTGGATACGCAGTATTTT	CASSDSGGVDTQYF
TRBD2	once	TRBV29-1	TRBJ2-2	TGCAGCATCCTTAGCGGGACCCGAGGCGGGGAGCTGTTTTTT	CSILSGTRGGELFF
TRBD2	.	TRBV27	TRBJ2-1	TGTGCCAGCTCGGGAGGGTTCTACAATGAGCAGTTCTTC	CASSGGFYNEQFF
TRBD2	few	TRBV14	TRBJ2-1	TGTGCCAGCAGCCATGGGACAGGGGGACTAGCGGGAGGTCTTGCTTTCTACAATGAGCAGTTCTTC	CASSHGTGGLAGGLAFYNEQFF
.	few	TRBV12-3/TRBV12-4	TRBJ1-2	TGTGCCTCTATTGGACGGTCGAACTATGGCTACACCTTC	CASIGRSNYGYTF
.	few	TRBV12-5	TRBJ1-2	TGTGCTAGTGGTTCCTCCCCGGGACGGAACTATGGCTACACCTTC	CASGSSPGRNYGYTF
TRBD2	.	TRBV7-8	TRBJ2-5	TGTACCAGCCGCCCGCCGGGAGCGGGAGTTGGGGAGACCCAGTACTTC	CTSRPPGAGVGETQYF
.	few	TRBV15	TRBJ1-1	TGTGCCACCAGCAGAGATAGAGGTCGAAACACTGAAGCTTTCTTT	CATSRDRGRNTEAFF
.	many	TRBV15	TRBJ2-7	TGTGCCACCAGCAGAGTTGGGGATTCCTACGAGCAGTACTTC	CATSRVGDSYEQYF
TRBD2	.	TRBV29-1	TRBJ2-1	TGCAGCCCAAAGGGGCTAGCGGACAATGAGCAGTTCTTC	CSPKGLADNEQFF
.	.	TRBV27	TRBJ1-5	TGTGCCAGCAGTAGTTTGTTAACCGGGACTCCCTGGGGCAATCAGCCCCAGCATTTT	CASSSLLTGTPWGNQPQHF
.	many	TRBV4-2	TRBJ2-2	TGTGCCAGCAGCCAAGTGAGGGTGGACGGGAGAGGTCCCGGGGAGCTGTTTTTT	CASSQVRVDGRGPGELFF
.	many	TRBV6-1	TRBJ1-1	TGTGCCAGCAATCAACGGGGAGGCACTGAAGCTTTCTTT	CASNQRGGTEAFF
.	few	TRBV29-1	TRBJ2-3	TGCAGCACAATGGGGATTGCGGGGCACTCCGCGCAGTATTTT	CSTMGIAGHSAQYF
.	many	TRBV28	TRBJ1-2	TGTGCCAGCAGTTTGTCAGAGCACGGCTACACCTTC	CASSLSEHGYTF
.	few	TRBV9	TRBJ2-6	TGTGCCAGCAGCGGTACTCGACAGGCCGGCTCTGGGGCCAACGTCCTGACTTTC	CASSGTRQAGSGANVLTF
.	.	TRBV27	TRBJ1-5	TGTGCCAGCAGTCCCAGGGGAAGGATCAATCAGCCCCAGCATTTT	CASSPRGRINQPQHF
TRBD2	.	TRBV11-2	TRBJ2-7	TGTGCCAGCAGCTTAAGAGCGGGAGCCAACGAGCAGTACTTC	CASSLRAGANEQYF
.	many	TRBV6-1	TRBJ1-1	TGTGCCAGCAGTGAATACGGGATCTTGGCTTTCTTT	CASSEYGILAFF
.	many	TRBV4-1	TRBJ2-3	TGCGCCAGCAGGCCGACAGGTTCAGATACGCAGTATTTT	CASRPTGSDTQYF
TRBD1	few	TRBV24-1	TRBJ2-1	TGTGCCACCAGTGATTCGCGACAGGGGGCCGTTGTCGATGAGCAGTTCTTC	CATSDSRQGAVVDEQFF
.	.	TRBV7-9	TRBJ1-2	TGTGCCAGCAGCTTATGGGCTGGCTACACCTTC	CASSLWAGYTF
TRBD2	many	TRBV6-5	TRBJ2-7	TGTGCCAGCAGTTACGGTTCTAGCGGGGCCTACGAGCAGTACTTC	CASSYGSSGAYEQYF
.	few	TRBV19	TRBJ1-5	TGTGCCAGTAGTATCGTCCGTAGCAATCAGCCCCAGCATTTT	CASSIVRSNQPQHF
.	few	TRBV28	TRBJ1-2	TGTGCCAGCAGCGAATTGGGGGCCTATGGCTACACCTTC	CASSELGAYGYTF
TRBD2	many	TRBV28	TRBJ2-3	TGTGCCAGCAGTCTAGAGCGGGGCCCAGATACGCAGTATTTT	CASSLERGPDTQYF
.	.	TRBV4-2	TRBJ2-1	TGTGCCAGCACCTATGACTCGCAGAACAATGAGCAGTTCTTC	CASTYDSQNNEQFF
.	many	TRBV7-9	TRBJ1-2	TGTGCCAGCAGGTCGGGAATTGATGGCTACACCTTC	CASRSGIDGYTF
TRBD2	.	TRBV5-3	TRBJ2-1	TGTGCCAGCTCAACACTTAGCGGGCTTGAGGGTAATGAGCAGTTCTTC	CASSTLSGLEGNEQFF
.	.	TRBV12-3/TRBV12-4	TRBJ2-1	TGTGCCAGCAGTTTAGAGGGTGGGGATGAGCAGTTCTTC	CASSLEGGDEQFF
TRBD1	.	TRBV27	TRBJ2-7	TGTGCCAGCAGCCACCGGGACAGGGGAGGCTACGAGCAGTACTTC	CASSHRDRGGYEQYF
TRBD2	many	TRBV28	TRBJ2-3	TGTGCCAGCAGTGCATCCCTAGCGGGATTAGATACGCAGTATTTT	CASSASLAGLDTQYF
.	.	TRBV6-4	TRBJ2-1	TGTGCCAGCAGTCAGGTGGAAAGGGGGACGTCGAATGAGCAGTTCTTC	CASSQVERGTSNEQFF
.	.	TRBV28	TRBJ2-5	TGTGCCAGCAAACCCAAGAGGTACCAAGAGCCCCAGTACTTC	CASKPKRYQEPQYF
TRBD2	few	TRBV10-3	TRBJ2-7	TGTGCCATCAGGCTAGCGGTTAGCTCCTACGAGCAGTACTTC	CAIRLAVSSYEQYF
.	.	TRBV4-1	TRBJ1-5	TGTGCCAGCAGCCGGGACGGTAGCAATCAGCTCCAGCATTTT	CASSRDGSNQLQHF
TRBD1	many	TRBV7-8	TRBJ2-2	TGTGCCAGCAGCTCCCCTACAGGGGGCTACACCGGGGAGCTGTTTTTT	CASSSPTGGYTGELFF
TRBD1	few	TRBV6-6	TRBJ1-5	TGTGCCAGCAGTTCCGACAGGGTGGGGGATCAGCCCCAGCATTTT	CASSSDRVGDQPQHF
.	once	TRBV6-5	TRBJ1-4	TGTGCCAGCCGAGACAGCGGATATGCAACTAATGAAAAACTGTTTTTT	CASRDSGYATNEKLFF
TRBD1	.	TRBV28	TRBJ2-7	TGTGCCGCAAAGGGACAGGCCTCCTCCTACGAGCAGTACTTC	CAAKGQASSYEQYF
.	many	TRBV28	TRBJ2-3	TGTGCCAGCCCTTCTGACGGCCGCCACACAGATACGCAGTATTTT	CASPSDGRHTDTQYF
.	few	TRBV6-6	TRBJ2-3	TGTGCCAGCAGTTCCTCGACCGGAGATACGCAGTATTTT	CASSSSTGDTQYF
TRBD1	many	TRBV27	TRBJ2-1	TGTGCCAGCAGTATACGCGACAGGGGCTACAATGAGCAGTTCTTC	CASSIRDRGYNEQFF
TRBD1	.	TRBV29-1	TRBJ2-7	TGCAGCGTTGCAGGGGGCGCGTCCTACGAGCAGTACTTC	CSVAGGASYEQYF
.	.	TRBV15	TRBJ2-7	TGTGCCACCAGCAGAGGTCTGGCAAGCTCCTACGAGCAGTACTTC	CATSRGLASSYEQYF
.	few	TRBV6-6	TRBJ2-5	TGTGCCAGCAGTTCCCAGTACTTGGAGACCCAGTACTTC	CASSSQYLETQYF
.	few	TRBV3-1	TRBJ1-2	TGTGCCAGCAGCCCCCCCGGGCCTGGCGGCTACACCTTC	CASSPPGPGGYTF